This entry lists 26 T cell receptor beta chains sequenced from one sample in a study of regulatory T cells in long-lasting Graves disease. Construction of TCR beta libraries relied on iRepertoire HTBI primers and on Arm-PCR targeting CDR3 regions. TCRdb used MiXCR to reprocess the multiplex PCR reads, holding one entry per CDR3 protein. The sample lists about 360,000 distinct CDR3 sequences, about 16% occurring once. Documented time point: newly diagnosed GD, antithyroid drugs for less than 3 months. The authors made the TCR library using RNA they extracted from PBMCs. The data were also submitted as part of a second study, on T cells in Graves' hyperthyroidism and ophthalmopathy.

The material sequenced was peripheral blood mononuclear cells (PBMCs), taken at new diagnosis, from a patient treated with antithyroid drugs. The receptors here all came from a woman aged 18 to 35 with Graves disease.

In this sample, this clonotype turned up many times. The CDR3 protein is CASRRGRGNTEAFF. CDR3 DNA: TGTGCCAGCAGACGAGGACGGGGGAACACTGAAGCTTTCTTT. This chain links TRBV6-1 with TRBJ1-1; no clear D. Trimming left V 6 bases short and J 1 base short, with 12 bases between. Germline CDR1 is MNHNS and CDR2 is SASEGT. The length of the CDR3 is 14 residues.

The rearrangement joins TRBV28 to TRBJ1-1; no reliable D call. V lost 3 bases to trimming and J lost 0 bases, with 11 bases between them. The CDR3 runs 15 residues. Germline V gene lookup returns CDR1 MDHEN and CDR2 SYDVKM. CDR3 sequence (DNA): TGTGCCAGCAGTTTGGATGGGGATTTGAACACTGAAGCTTTCTTT. Protein product: CASSLDGDLNTEAFF.

This clonotype was seen at least ten times. The rearrangement uses TRBV7-3 and TRBJ2-1; D might be TRBD2 (6 bases). V lost 4 bases and J 7 bases, leaving 11 bases between the germline ends. The CDR3 covers 13 residues. Germline V gene data show CDR1 as SGHTA and CDR2 as FQGTGA. The CDR3 sequence is CASSSSGVNEQFF. CDR3 bases: TGTGCCAGCAGCTCCTCGGGGGTAAATGAGCAGTTCTTC.

The chain is built from TRBV15 and TRBJ2-1; 9 bases match TRBD2. Trimming cost V 0 bases and J 3 bases; bases outside gene matches: 9. Germline V gene lookup returns CDR1 LNHNV and CDR2 YYDKDF (reference sequence). The CDR3 runs 18 residues. CDR3 coding DNA: TGTGCCACCAGCAGAGACTTAGCCGGGACTAGCTTCTACAATGAGCAGTTCTTC. It yields the protein CATSRDLAGTSFYNEQFF.

This clonotype has ten or more counts. A much more abundant neighbour one base away suggests this may be a read error. The V and J genes are TRBV28 and TRBJ2-5; D ambiguous. Germline CDR1 is MDHEN and CDR2 is SYDVKM. This CDR3 is 14 amino acids long. Trimming cost V 7 bases and J 5 bases, with 17 bases left between them. CDR3 amino acids: CASNPLQLSETQYF. CDR3 DNA: TGTGCCAGCAACCCTCTACAGCTTTCGGAGACCCAGTACTTC. The whole variable domain, remainder taken from reference TRBV28 and TRBJ2-5, is DVKVTQSSRYLVKRTGEKVFLECVQDMDHENMFWYRQDPGLGLRLIYFSYDVKMKEKGDIPEGYSVSREKKERFSLILESASTNQTSMYLCASNPLQLSETQYFGPGTRLLVL.

This clonotype has more than one count but fewer than ten. This sequence joins TRBV20-1 and TRBJ2-7, with D perhaps matching TRBD1 or TRBD2 (6 bases each). In germline, CDR1 is DFQATT, CDR2 SNEGSKA (reference sequence). The CDR3 contains 12 residues. The V and J ends lost 3 bases and 4 bases respectively, with 10 bases between them. The CDR3 here is CSASGGSYEQYF. In DNA form, the CDR3 reads TGCAGTGCTAGCGGGGGCTCGTACGAGCAGTACTTC.

This clonotype was detected many times. The chain couples TRBV5-1 to TRBJ2-3; unclear D gene. The CDR3 consists of 11 residues. Trimming removed 3 bases from V and 10 bases from J, with 9 bases in between. Germline CDR1 SGHRS, CDR2 YFSETQ. CDR3 amino acids: CASSWDKAQYF. For the CDR3, the DNA is TGCGCCAGCAGCTGGGATAAGGCGCAGTATTTT.

This clonotype came up many times. This sequence joins TRBV28 and TRBJ1-1; no definite D call. V lost 1 base and J lost 4, with 4 bases in between. The CDR3 sequence is 12 residues long. CDR1 and CDR2 (germline): MDHEN, SYDVKM. CDR3 amino acids: CASSLSSTEAFF. The CDR3 region has the DNA TGTGCCAGCAGTTTATCCTCCACTGAAGCTTTCTTT. Combining the CDR3 with reference TRBV28 and TRBJ1-1 gives the whole variable domain DVKVTQSSRYLVKRTGEKVFLECVQDMDHENMFWYRQDPGLGLRLIYFSYDVKMKEKGDIPEGYSVSREKKERFSLILESASTNQTSMYLCASSLSSTEAFFGQGTRLTVV.

This clonotype was seen at least ten times. The CDR3 DNA sequence: TGTGCCAGCAGCTTAACCAGGGTAGCGAATTCCTACGAGCAGTACTTC. It is translated as CASSLTRVANSYEQYF. The chain recombines TRBV7-2 with TRBJ2-7, with D perhaps being TRBD1 or TRBD2 (5 bases each). The CDR3 loop spans 16 amino acids. Trimming removed 2 bases from V and 1 base from J, with 15 bases in between. Germline values: CDR1 SGHTA, CDR2 FQGNSA. Together with reference TRBV7-2 and TRBJ2-7, the CDR3 gives the full variable domain: GAGVSQSPSNKVTEKGKDVELRCDPISGHTALYWYRQSLGQGLEFLIYFQGNSAPDKSGLPSDRFSAERTGGSVSTLTIQRTQQEDSAVYLCASSLTRVANSYEQYFGPGTRLTVT.

This clonotype was counted between two and nine times. The chain joins TRBV6-2 or TRBV6-3 to TRBJ1-4, with no clear D. In germline, CDR1 is MNHEY, CDR2 SVGEGT. The CDR3 has 12 amino acids. V was cut by 2 bases and J by 5 bases, with 3 bases left in between. CDR3: CASSYRNEKLFF. CDR3 in DNA: TGTGCCAGCAGTTACAGAAATGAAAAACTGTTTTTT.

Points on this clonotype: Since a far larger clone is one base different, this is likely a read error. The chain employs TRBV3-1 and TRBJ1-1; D possibly corresponds to TRBD1 (6 bases). V gave up 8 bases and J gave up 6 bases, with 19 bases separating them. The CDR3 is made up of 14 amino acids. Looked up from germline, CDR1 is LGHDT and CDR2 is YNNKEL (reference sequence). The CDR3 here is CASSLIQGIPEAFF. The CDR3 nucleotides are TGTGCCAGCTCACTTATTCAGGGGATCCCTGAAGCTTTCTTT.

For this clonotype: A much larger clone differs from this one at a single base, so this may be a read error. V and J are TRBV6-1 and TRBJ1-2; a weak D match, TRBD1 (5 bases). CDR1 and CDR2 (germline): MNHNS, SASEGT. CDR3 length: 12 residues. In DNA, the CDR3 is TGTGCCATTGCCCAGGGCGACTATGGCTACATCTTC. Translated, it gives CAIAQGDYGYIF.

This clonotype showed up just once. This chain joins TRBV20-1 and TRBJ2-5, with D perhaps TRBD1 or TRBD2 (5 bases each). In germline, CDR1 is DFQATT, CDR2 SNEGSKA (reference sequence). The CDR3 runs to 15 residues. Deletions cut 5 bases from V and 5 bases from J, with 21 bases between. CDR3 amino acids: CSASSGTHEGETQYF. CDR3 sequence (DNA): TGCAGTGCTTCCTCCGGGACCCATGAGGGCGAGACCCAGTACTTC.

To note about this clonotype: The final CDR3 position lacks the conserved phenylalanine or tryptophan, pointing to a likely read error. The chain uses TRBV11-3 and TRBJ2-7; 10 bases align to TRBD2. The CDR3 is 18 residues long. J gave up 3 bases and V 1 base, and 12 bases lay outside the gene matches. CDR1 and CDR2 (germline): SGHNT, YENEEA. CDR3 coding DNA: TGTGCCAGCAGCTTAGTAGCTAGCGGGAGCGGCTGGGGCTACGAGCAGTACTCC. Its protein product is CASSLVASGSGWGYEQYS.

This clonotype occurred many times. The chain joins TRBV30 to TRBJ2-2; D unresolved. Germline CDR1 GTSNPN, CDR2 SVGIG (reference sequence). The CDR3 extends over 8 amino acids. In DNA, the CDR3 is TGTGCGGTCGGGGAGCTGTTTTTT. As protein: CAVGELFF. Full variable domain (rest looked up from reference TRBV30 and TRBJ2-2): SQTIHQWPATLVQPVGSPLSLECTVEGTSNPNLYWYRQAAGRGLQLLFYSVGIGQISSEVPQNLSASRPQDRQFILSSKKLLLSDSGFYLCAVGELFFGEGSRLTVL.

The chain links TRBV7-3 to TRBJ2-7, with a weak D call TRBD2 (5 bases). CDR3 length: 15 residues. Trimming removed 5 bases at V and 12 bases at J, with 26 bases between. CDR1 is SGHTA and CDR2 is FQGTGA in the germline V gene. This chain's CDR3 is CASSIVSGTVPTPYF. CDR3 in DNA: TGTGCCAGCAGCATAGTAAGCGGAACCGTGCCTACCCCGTACTTC.

With regard to this clonotype: This could be a read error, since a much larger clone is one nucleotide away. The gene calls are TRBV20-1 and TRBJ1-5; possible D gene TRBD1, 6 bases. This CDR3 is built from 14 residues. Germline V gene sequence: CDR1 DFQATT, CDR2 SNEGSKA (reference sequence). The CDR3 here is CNAQIAERGQPQHF. The CDR3 coding sequence is TGCAATGCACAAATAGCGGAAAGGGGGCAGCCCCAGCATTTT.

This chain connects TRBV6-1 to TRBJ1-1, with D unresolved. CDR3 size: 13 residues. Between the trimmed V and J ends, which lost 9 bases and 1 base, there was a span of 12 bases. CDR1 is MNHNS and CDR2 is SASEGT in the germline V gene. CDR3: CASTIWTNTEAFF. The DNA for the CDR3 is TGTGCCAGTACGATTTGGACGAACACTGAAGCTTTCTTT.

The chain has TRBV5-1 and TRBJ2-1, with D possibly TRBD1 on 6 matching bases. Germline V CDR1 and CDR2: SGHRS, YFSETQ. The V and J ends lost 4 bases and 1 base respectively, with 6 bases between them. The CDR3 loop spans 13 amino acids. In DNA form, the CDR3 reads TGCGCCAGCAGCGGACAGTCCTACAATGAGCAGTTCTTC. This codes for CASSGQSYNEQFF.

There are a few counts of this clonotype. The rearrangement joins TRBV19 to TRBJ1-2; D remains ambiguous. CDR1 and CDR2 (germline): LNHDA, SQIVND (reference sequence). V was cut by 5 bases and J by 4 bases, with 11 bases left in between. This CDR3 is built from 13 residues. CDR3: CASSAQLGYGYTF. The DNA of the CDR3 is TGTGCCAGTAGTGCGCAGCTAGGCTATGGCTACACCTTC.

This clonotype was found many times. The gene calls are TRBV2 and TRBJ2-7; the match to TRBD1 covers 9 bases. The germline V gene has CDR1 SNHLY and CDR2 FYNNEI. Trimming removed 9 bases from V and 3 bases from J; junction bases left unmatched: 6. The CDR3 has 13 amino acids. This chain's CDR3 is CASGAGQGYEQYF. The CDR3 nucleotides read TGTGCCAGTGGTGCGGGACAGGGCTACGAGCAGTACTTC.

At least ten counts were recorded for this clonotype. The chain joins TRBV20-1 to TRBJ1-2; D call uncertain. Per the germline V gene, CDR1 is DFQATT and CDR2 is SNEGSKA (reference sequence). This CDR3 is 12 amino acids long. Deletions cut 7 bases from V and 0 bases from J, with 9 bases between. CDR3: CSEGSANYGYTF. CDR3 nucleotide sequence: TGCAGTGAGGGTTCTGCTAACTATGGCTACACCTTC.

The V call is TRBV7-2, the J call TRBJ2-3; the match to TRBD2 covers 8 bases. Germline V gene sequence: CDR1 SGHTA, CDR2 FQGNSA. V was pared by 0 bases and J by 2 bases, with 10 bases of the junction left unmatched. This CDR3 has 18 amino acids. CDR3 in DNA: TGTGCCAGCAGCTTAGCCCCCTTGCTAGCGGGCCCCACAGATACGCAGTATTTT. This translates into CASSLAPLLAGPTDTQYF.

Only a few counts were recorded for this clonotype. The chain joins TRBV28 to TRBJ2-7; D not certain. Germline V CDR1 and CDR2: MDHEN, SYDVKM. V lost 6 bases and J lost 2, with 11 bases in between. The CDR3 runs 13 residues. The chain's CDR3 is CASSRTATYEQYF. The CDR3 DNA sequence: TGTGCCAGCAGCCGGACGGCCACCTACGAGCAGTACTTC.

This clonotype was observed many times. The V and J genes are TRBV9 and TRBJ2-5; D might be TRBD1 (6 bases). This CDR3 is built from 16 residues. CDR1 and CDR2 (germline): SGDLS, YYNGEE. The V gene lost 2 bases and the J gene lost 2 bases, with 16 bases spanning the gap. The CDR3 loop is CASSVSPGTKQETQYF. The CDR3 nucleotides read TGTGCCAGCAGCGTCTCCCCAGGGACAAAACAAGAGACCCAGTACTTC.

This clonotype was seen ten or more times. The chain combines TRBV30 with TRBJ1-2, with 9 bases matching TRBD1. V shed 8 bases and J 3 bases; nucleotides not matched to a gene: 10. The CDR3 consists of 14 residues. CDR1 is GTSNPN and CDR2 is SVGIG in the germline V gene (reference sequence). In DNA, the CDR3 is TGTGCCGGTAACCCGAGGGACAGGGACTATGGCTACACCTTC. It encodes CAGNPRDRDYGYTF.